A single sample is the source of the 27 T cell receptor beta chains below, sequenced in a study of T cells of healthy individuals. Each CDR3 protein is one row after TCRdb ran MiXCR on the 5' RACE reads. Of 53,000 or so distinct CDR3 sequences listed, over 12% are singletons. The receptors stem from a human donor in good health.

The chain employs TRBV30 and TRBJ2-5, with 7 bases matching TRBD1. Germline lookup yields CDR1 GTSNPN and CDR2 SVGIG (reference sequence). Losses at the gene ends were 5 bases for V and 3 bases for J; bases not matched to a gene: 3. CDR3 length equals 12 residues. As DNA, the CDR3 is TGTGCCTGGGGAACAGGGGAAGAGACCCAGTACTTC. This gives the protein CAWGTGEETQYF.

This clonotype was detected ten times or more. The chain carries TRBV18 and TRBJ1-5; possibly TRBD1 for D (5 bases). The length of the CDR3 is 13 residues. In germline, CDR1 is KGHSH, CDR2 LQKENI. Trimming shortened V by 4 bases and J by 5 bases, and 9 bases separated the two germline ends. In DNA form, the CDR3 reads TGTGCCAGCTCACGGGGCGAGTATCAGCCCCAGCATTTT. Protein sequence: CASSRGEYQPQHF. Supplemented by reference TRBV18 and TRBJ1-5, the full variable domain reads NAGVMQNPRHLVRRRGQEARLRCSPMKGHSHVYWYRQLPEEGLKFMVYLQKENIIDESGMPKERFSAEFPKEGPSILRIQQVVRGDSAAYFCASSRGEYQPQHFGDGTRLSIL.

This clonotype was counted only a few times. The rearrangement joins TRBV20-1 to TRBJ2-3, with D maybe TRBD2 (7 bases). Germline-derived CDR1 and CDR2 are DFQATT and SNEGSKA (reference sequence). V was shortened by 5 bases and J by 2 bases, with 17 bases between the two germline ends. The CDR3 sequence is 15 residues long. The DNA for the CDR3 is TGCAGTGCTGTAAGCGGGGACATGATCACAGATACGCAGTATTTT. Protein: CSAVSGDMITDTQYF.

The chain links TRBV7-9 to TRBJ1-1, with a possible D match to TRBD1 (6 bases). Trimming took off 10 bases at V and 0 bases at J, with 6 bases between the two ends. From germline, CDR1 is SEHNR and CDR2 FQNEAQ (reference sequence). The CDR3 is 11 amino acids. The CDR3 is CATGVNTEAFF. CDR3 coding DNA: TGTGCCACAGGGGTGAACACTGAAGCTTTCTTT.

The chain couples TRBV24-1 to TRBJ2-5, with no clear D. The germline V and J ends were trimmed by 2 bases and 5 bases, with 5 bases remaining between them. The germline V gene has CDR1 KGHDR and CDR2 SFDVKD. The CDR3 extends over 12 amino acids. CDR3 in amino acids: CATSDSVETQYF. The CDR3 bases are TGTGCCACCAGTGATTCTGTGGAGACCCAGTACTTC.

This clonotype was counted ten times or more. The chain uses TRBV20-1 and TRBJ1-2, with 12 bases aligning to TRBD1. The germline gives CDR1 DFQATT, CDR2 SNEGSKA (reference sequence). The CDR3 runs to 14 residues. V lost 6 bases and J lost 4; bases outside the gene matches: 6. The CDR3 sequence is CSAGGDRGLYGYTF. CDR3 bases: TGCAGTGCCGGGGGGGACAGGGGGCTCTATGGCTACACCTTC.

V and J are TRBV2 and TRBJ1-2, with D uncertain. CDR3 length equals 14 residues. Germline-derived CDR1 and CDR2 are SNHLY and FYNNEI. Deletions cut 2 bases from V and 6 bases from J, with 13 bases between. CDR3 in DNA: TGTGCCAGCAGTGAAATCCGGGGAGCCCATGGCTACACCTTC. This encodes CASSEIRGAHGYTF. Based on the CDR3 plus reference TRBV2 and TRBJ1-2, the full variable domain is EPEVTQTPSHQVTQMGQEVILRCVPISNHLYFYWYRQILGQKVEFLVSFYNNEISEKSEIFDDQFSVERPDGSNFTLKIRSTKLEDSAMYFCASSEIRGAHGYTFGSGTRLTVV.

This clonotype has more than one count but fewer than ten. The chain is built from TRBV2 and TRBJ2-1, with 8 bases matching TRBD2. After removal of 5 bases from V and 9 bases from J, the junction contained 15 bases not matched to a gene. Germline V lookup: CDR1 SNHLY, CDR2 FYNNEI. CDR3 length: 16 amino acids. The CDR3 DNA reads TGTGCCAGCAGTCCCCTCGGGACTAGGCGTGGGCCTGAGCAGTTCTTC. This encodes CASSPLGTRRGPEQFF.

This clonotype was counted ten times or more. The V and J genes are TRBV6-1 and TRBJ2-2, with D possibly being TRBD1 or TRBD2 (5 bases each). The germline V and J ends were trimmed by 2 bases and 3 bases, with 10 bases remaining between them. From germline, CDR1 is MNHNS and CDR2 SASEGT. The CDR3 has 15 amino acids. As DNA, the CDR3 is TGTGCCAGCAGTGAAACCCCGGGACACACCGGGGAGCTGTTTTTT. Translated, it gives CASSETPGHTGELFF.

This clonotype was picked up a small number of times. This chain uses TRBV2 with TRBJ2-5; D remains ambiguous. The CDR3 length is 15 residues. Germline CDR1 reads SNHLY; CDR2 reads FYNNEI. Trimming stripped 2 bases from V and 5 bases from J, with 15 bases between. The CDR3 protein is CASSENDLPQETQYF. The CDR3 nucleotides read TGTGCCAGCAGTGAAAACGACCTTCCTCAGGAGACCCAGTACTTC.

A few counts support this clonotype. The rearrangement joins TRBV24-1 to TRBJ2-3; 9 bases agree with TRBD1. V shed 9 bases, J shed 5 bases, and the junction held 14 bases outside the gene matches. Germline assignment: CDR1 KGHDR and CDR2 SFDVKD. The CDR3 contains 16 residues. This CDR3 reads CATRGWGQGVEDTQYF. The DNA for the CDR3 is TGTGCCACCCGGGGGTGGGGACAGGGAGTTGAAGATACGCAGTATTTT.

The chain has TRBV20-1 and TRBJ1-4; D is uncertain. This CDR3 spans 16 amino acids. CDR1 and CDR2 (germline): DFQATT, SNEGSKA (reference sequence). V lost 1 base and J lost 2, with 14 bases in between. The CDR3 region has the DNA TGCAGTGCTAGAGGACCACCAAAGGAGACTAATGAAAAACTGTTTTTT. The encoded protein is CSARGPPKETNEKLFF.

This clonotype appeared a few times. This CDR3 is CSARASTAVQETQYF. CDR3 in DNA: TGCAGTGCTAGAGCTTCAACAGCCGTCCAAGAGACCCAGTACTTC. The genes are TRBV20-1 and TRBJ2-5; D ambiguous. V was trimmed by 1 base and J by 1 base, leaving 13 bases between them. The CDR3 has 15 residues. Germline loops: CDR1 DFQATT, CDR2 SNEGSKA (reference sequence).

The chain is built from TRBV20-1 and TRBJ2-1, with TRBD2 matching over 10 bases. Germline values: CDR1 DFQATT, CDR2 SNEGSKA (reference sequence). Germline trimming cut 3 bases from V and 0 bases from J; bases unmatched to any gene: 5. The CDR3 is made up of 16 amino acids. Here the CDR3 DNA reads TGCAGTGCTAGGGACGGACTAGCGGTCTCCTACAATGAGCAGTTCTTC. It encodes CSARDGLAVSYNEQFF.

This clonotype occurred a few times. The rearrangement joins TRBV3-1 to TRBJ2-2, with a weak D call TRBD2 (6 bases). Germline CDR1 LGHDT, CDR2 YNNKEL (reference sequence). V shed 4 bases and J shed 1 base, with 10 bases lying between them. The CDR3 loop spans 15 amino acids. CDR3 DNA: TGTGCCAGCAGCCCCATCGGGGGGAACACCGGGGAGCTGTTTTTT. It codes for CASSPIGGNTGELFF.

This clonotype was recorded many times. The J gene is TRBJ1-2, the V gene TRBV10-3; no definite D call. The V gene's germline CDR1 is ENHRY and CDR2 SYGVKD. The V end lost 2 bases, the J end lost 0 bases, and 13 bases lay between the germline ends. The CDR3 totals 16 residues. The CDR3 reads CAISEPKPETNYGYTF. Written as DNA, the CDR3 is TGTGCCATCAGTGAGCCGAAGCCAGAAACTAACTATGGCTACACCTTC.

This clonotype was seen a few times. V gene TRBV6-1 combines with J gene TRBJ2-3; tentatively, D is TRBD2 (6 bases). Germline lookup yields CDR1 MNHNS and CDR2 SASEGT. CDR3 length equals 14 residues. V was pared by 6 bases and J by 6 bases, with 16 bases between. The CDR3 loop is CASSLARGRDTQYF. CDR3 nucleotides: TGTGCCAGCAGCCTAGCGAGAGGTAGGGATACGCAGTATTTT.

This clonotype was seen many times. The genes are TRBV9 and TRBJ1-6; 11 nucleotides agree with TRBD1. The V segment lost 2 bases and the J segment 7 bases; nucleotides outside the gene matches: 2. Per the germline V gene, CDR1 is SGDLS and CDR2 is YYNGEE. This CDR3 is built from 15 residues. The CDR3 DNA sequence: TGTGCCAGCAGCGTCGGGACAGGGGGGAATTCACCCCTCCACTTT. Translating gives CASSVGTGGNSPLHF.

This clonotype was picked up a small number of times. The genes are TRBV5-1 and TRBJ1-1; the match to TRBD1 covers 9 bases. The CDR3 contains 15 residues. Trimming removed 3 bases from V and 5 bases from J; junction bases left unmatched: 8. Germline V gene data show CDR1 as SGHRS and CDR2 as YFSETQ. Written as DNA, the CDR3 is TGCGCCAGCAGCTCTGGGACAGGGAGGAATACTGAAGCTTTCTTT. Its protein is CASSSGTGRNTEAFF.

This clonotype was seen a handful of times. The chain has TRBV7-9 and TRBJ1-2, with D uncertain. Germline CDR1 SEHNR, CDR2 FQNEAQ (reference sequence). Between the trimmed V and J ends, which lost 1 base and 4 bases, there was a span of 4 bases. CDR3 size: 12 residues. Here the CDR3 reads CASSLDVYGYTF. In DNA form, the CDR3 reads TGTGCCAGCAGCTTAGACGTCTATGGCTACACCTTC.

This clonotype was counted many times. The chain combines TRBV4-3 with TRBJ2-4, with D possibly being TRBD1 or TRBD2 (5 bases each). CDR1 and CDR2 (germline): LGHNA, YSLEER. Trimming removed 4 bases at V and 6 bases at J, with 16 bases between. This CDR3 is built from 15 residues. The CDR3 loop reads CASSPREERGNIQYF. CDR3 in DNA: TGCGCCAGCAGCCCCCGGGAAGAGAGGGGAAACATTCAGTACTTC.

The chain has TRBV18 and TRBJ2-7, with TRBD2 matching over 12 bases. J was trimmed by 4 bases and V by 6 bases; bases with no gene match: 4. This CDR3 region has 14 residues. The germline V gene has CDR1 KGHSH and CDR2 LQKENI. The CDR3 reads CASSPTSGSYEQYF. CDR3 in DNA: TGTGCCAGCTCCCCGACTAGCGGGAGTTACGAGCAGTACTTC.

This clonotype showed up just a few times. The V and J genes are TRBV20-1 and TRBJ1-3; D uncertain. CDR1 is DFQATT, CDR2 SNEGSKA, per germline (reference sequence). V was pared by 3 bases and J by 0 bases, with 9 bases between. The CDR3 extends over 14 amino acids. As DNA, the CDR3 is TGCAGTGCTAGGGAGGGATTCTCTGGAAACACCATATATTTT. Its protein is CSAREGFSGNTIYF.

The rearrangement links TRBV7-3 to TRBJ2-1; a weak D match, TRBD1 (5 bases). Deletions cut 5 bases from V and 7 bases from J, with 15 bases between. The CDR3 loop spans 14 amino acids. Germline lookup yields CDR1 SGHTA and CDR2 FQGTGA. CDR3: CASSTGWGRNEQFF. The CDR3 bases are TGTGCCAGCAGCACCGGTTGGGGCAGGAATGAGCAGTTCTTC. Full variable domain (rest looked up from reference TRBV7-3 and TRBJ2-1): GAGVSQTPSNKVTEKGKYVELRCDPISGHTALYWYRQSLGQGPEFLIYFQGTGAADDSGLPNDRFFAVRPEGSVSTLKIQRTERGDSAVYLCASSTGWGRNEQFFGPGTRLTVL.

This clonotype appeared many times. CDR3: CASSPLLIPAMYNEQFF. The CDR3 DNA reads as TGTGCCAGCAGTCCTCTACTAATCCCAGCTATGTACAATGAGCAGTTCTTC. V gene TRBV12-3 or TRBV12-4 combines with J gene TRBJ2-1; D unresolved. V was cut by 5 bases and J by 4 bases, with 21 bases left in between. The CDR3 spans 17 residues.

This clonotype was seen many times. The rearrangement joins TRBV7-3 to TRBJ2-1, with 8 bases identical to TRBD2. The CDR3 length is 17 residues. J gave up 3 bases and V 0 bases, and 7 bases lay outside the gene matches. Germline V gene sequence: CDR1 SGHTA, CDR2 FQGTGA. CDR3 bases: TGTGCCAGCAGCTTAACCTTAGCGGGGCTCAACTACAATGAGCAGTTCTTC. This codes for CASSLTLAGLNYNEQFF.

For this clonotype: A read error may be the cause here, since a much bigger clone is one base away. The rearrangement uses TRBV4-3 and TRBJ2-7; D is perhaps TRBD2 (6 bases). CDR3 length equals 15 residues. Trimming shortened V by 0 bases and J by 3 bases, and 12 bases separated the two germline ends. CDR1 LGHNA and CDR2 YSLEER come from the germline V gene. The CDR3 reads CASSQEQGLHYEQYF. The DNA of the CDR3 is TGCGCCAGCAGCCAAGAGCAGGGACTCCACTACGAGCAGTACTTC.